A selection of T cell receptor beta chains follows, all from one sample in a study of T cell repertoires in cytomegalovirus infection. TCRdb fed the reads into MiXCR, producing one record per CDR3 protein. The profile shows hundreds of thousands of distinct CDR3 sequences, 24% of them singletons. Sequenced input: CD8+ T cells from PBMCs. The receptors derive from a human donor in good health (CMV status not recorded). Some clones in this sample may be carry-over from other donors' samples. Each CDR3 is given with its conserved first and last residue. A D gene is named only where the DNA matches it firmly. The size entry is marked missing in some rows and otherwise reads once, few, many or a size class.

D,V,J,size,CDR3,DNA
.,TRBV15,TRBJ1-5,.,CATSRDKGNQPQHF,TGTGCCACCAGCAGAGATAAGGGCAATCAGCCCCAGCATTTT
TRBD2,TRBV15,TRBJ2-7,once,CATSRDSNPAGTRYF,TGTGCCACCAGCAGAGATTCCAACCCGGCGGGGACTAGGTACTTC
.,TRBV12-3/TRBV12-4,TRBJ1-2,few,CASSPHGTRGDGYTF,TGTGCCAGCAGTCCTCACGGCACCCGTGGAGATGGCTACACCTTC
TRBD1,TRBV20-1,TRBJ2-1,.,CSAARPGQGSYNEQFF,TGCAGTGCTGCACGTCCGGGACAGGGGTCCTACAATGAGCAGTTCTTC
TRBD1,TRBV7-9,TRBJ1-5,few,CASSSQGEQPQHF,TGTGCCAGCAGTTCTCAGGGGGAACAGCCCCAGCATTTT
.,TRBV5-4,TRBJ2-7,.,CASSRGRGPLLDEQYF,TGTGCCAGCAGTCGCGGACGGGGGCCCCTCCTCGACGAGCAGTACTTC
.,TRBV28,TRBJ1-1,.,CASSLSNGGNTEAFF,TGTGCCAGCAGTTTATCCAACGGTGGGAACACTGAAGCTTTCTTT
TRBD2,TRBV4-2,TRBJ2-1,.,CASSQDPGLGRYNEQFF,TGTGCCAGCAGCCAAGACCCGGGACTAGGAAGGTACAATGAGCAGTTCTTC
TRBD2,TRBV7-3,TRBJ2-1,few,CASSPWGGDEQFF,TGTGCCAGCAGCCCCTGGGGGGGGGATGAGCAGTTCTTC
.,TRBV20-1,TRBJ1-3,.,CSARDPIYGNTIYF,TGCAGTGCTAGAGATCCCATTTACGGAAACACCATATATTTT
.,TRBV20-1,TRBJ1-1,few,CSARGEVGHLNTEAFF,TGCAGTGCTAGAGGGGAAGTGGGACACCTGAACACTGAAGCTTTCTTT
.,TRBV12-3/TRBV12-4,TRBJ1-6,.,CASSPGWNSPLHF,TGTGCCAGCAGTCCCGGGTGGAATTCACCCCTCCACTTT
.,TRBV27,TRBJ1-5,.,CASSLWGQDQPQHF,TGTGCCAGCAGTTTATGGGGGCAGGATCAGCCCCAGCATTTT
TRBD1,TRBV7-2,TRBJ1-2,few,CASSGSRETGFNYGYTF,TGTGCCAGCAGCGGAAGCAGGGAGACAGGGTTTAACTATGGCTACACCTTC
TRBD1,TRBV28,TRBJ2-3,few,CASSPSQGFTDTQYF,TGTGCCAGCAGTCCTTCACAGGGGTTCACAGATACGCAGTATTTT
.,TRBV29-1,TRBJ2-1,.,CSVWGVRGEQFF,TGCAGCGTTTGGGGGGTGAGGGGCGAGCAGTTCTTC
.,TRBV6-1,TRBJ1-2,few,CASSPSLTQGYYGYTF,TGTGCCAGCAGTCCCTCCCTGACGCAGGGTTACTATGGCTACACCTTC
.,TRBV5-5,TRBJ2-3,.,CASSLGIWQYF,TGTGCCAGCAGCTTGGGTATTTGGCAGTATTTT
.,TRBV12-3/TRBV12-4,TRBJ2-1,.,CASRLDSYNEQFF,TGTGCCAGCAGATTAGACTCCTACAATGAGCAGTTCTTC